This T cell receptor beta chain was observed in a study of siplizumab effects on memory and regulatory T cells. Trimming took 6 bases from V and 5 from J, leaving 10 bases between them. There are 12 residues in the CDR3. Per germline, CDR1 MDHEN and CDR2 SYDVKM. Comment on this clone: The target antigen is unknown.

Here immunoSEQ multiplex PCR was the method, and the copy in TCRdb shows in-frame clones only, minus some. This table holds 50,000 to 70,000 clones, 96% found once. Points from the study as a whole: Proof of suppressive function in proliferating Tregs from siplizumab cultures was not established. Memory cells seemed less diverse than naive T cells, which seemed major alloresponse contributors.

This sequence joins TRBV28 and TRBJ1-2; a weak D match, TRBD1 (5 bases). The sample taken for sequencing was naive CD8+ T cells sorted from blood. The sequence came from a human donor in good health. The CDR3 DNA sequence: TGTGCCAGCAGAGACCGGGGGTATGGCTACACCTTC. Protein product: CASRDRGYGYTF.